The rows below give T cell receptor beta chains drawn from one sample of a study of T cells in Graves' hyperthyroidism and ophthalmopathy. In TCRdb, the multiplex PCR reads were re-called with MiXCR into one record per CDR3 protein. The sample has about 380,000 distinct CDR3 sequences; 15% to 20% are singletons. Sequencing was done on a sample of blood. All receptors derive from a man in his late teens or twenties with Graves' ophthalmopathy. The CDR3 runs from the conserved cysteine through the conserved F or W. A D gene is named only where the DNA matches it firmly. Some rows have no size entry. The others give once, few or many, or a class for an expanded clone.

d_gene: TRBD2
v_gene: TRBV4-2
j_gene: TRBJ2-2
abundance: NA
CDR3aa: CASSQDLPGLAVINTGELFF
CDR3nt: TGTGCCAGCAGCCAAGATCTCCCGGGACTAGCGGTGATCAACACCGGGGAGCTGTTTTTT

d_gene: NA
v_gene: TRBV5-1
j_gene: TRBJ2-7
abundance: many
CDR3aa: CASTAGTKAPPEQYF
CDR3nt: TGCGCCAGTACCGCCGGGACCAAAGCCCCCCCCGAGCAGTACTTC

d_gene: TRBD1
v_gene: TRBV27
j_gene: TRBJ1-2
abundance: NA
CDR3aa: CASSPDRAGNYGYTF
CDR3nt: TGTGCCAGCAGTCCCGACAGGGCCGGCAACTATGGCTACACCTTC

d_gene: NA
v_gene: TRBV18
j_gene: TRBJ1-1
abundance: NA
CDR3aa: CASSPTGGTVFTEAFF
CDR3nt: TGTGCCAGCTCACCAACCGGGGGCACGGTATTTACTGAAGCTTTCTTT

d_gene: TRBD2
v_gene: TRBV9
j_gene: TRBJ2-7
abundance: few
CDR3aa: CASSPGGDLSYEQYF
CDR3nt: TGTGCCAGCAGCCCGGGGGGGGACCTCTCCTACGAGCAGTACTTC

d_gene: NA
v_gene: TRBV12-3/TRBV12-4
j_gene: TRBJ2-2
abundance: few
CDR3aa: CASSPVIGGTGELFF
CDR3nt: TGTGCCAGCAGTCCTGTTATCGGCGGGACCGGGGAGCTGTTTTTT

d_gene: TRBD2
v_gene: TRBV6-2/TRBV6-3
j_gene: TRBJ2-3
abundance: NA
CDR3aa: CASSGTSGGLSTDTQYF
CDR3nt: TGTGCCAGCAGTGGGACTAGCGGGGGCCTCAGCACAGATACGCAGTATTTT

d_gene: NA
v_gene: TRBV5-6
j_gene: TRBJ1-4
abundance: NA
CDR3aa: CASSFRGPNEKLFF
CDR3nt: TGTGCCAGCAGCTTCAGAGGGCCTAATGAAAAACTGTTTTTT

d_gene: NA
v_gene: TRBV5-1
j_gene: TRBJ1-1
abundance: many
CDR3aa: CASTPDRVNTEAFF
CDR3nt: TGCGCCAGCACTCCCGACAGAGTGAACACTGAAGCTTTCTTT

d_gene: NA
v_gene: TRBV5-1
j_gene: TRBJ1-2
abundance: many
CDR3aa: CASSFKGEGYTF
CDR3nt: TGCGCCAGCAGCTTTAAGGGAGAGGGCTACACCTTC

d_gene: NA
v_gene: TRBV11-2
j_gene: TRBJ2-7
abundance: many
CDR3aa: CASSLDKGSEQYF
CDR3nt: TGTGCCAGCAGCTTAGATAAGGGTAGCGAGCAGTACTTC

d_gene: TRBD1
v_gene: TRBV7-9
j_gene: TRBJ2-1
abundance: NA
CDR3aa: CASSLPGTAYNEQSF
CDR3nt: TGTGCCAGCAGCTTACCCGGGACAGCTTACAATGAGCAGTCCTTC

d_gene: NA
v_gene: TRBV6-1
j_gene: TRBJ1-5
abundance: many
CDR3aa: CASSRDGTMSGQPQHF
CDR3nt: TGTGCCAGCAGTCGGGACGGCACAATGTCGGGGCAGCCCCAGCATTTT

d_gene: NA
v_gene: TRBV15
j_gene: TRBJ1-1
abundance: few
CDR3aa: CATSRVGWNTEAFF
CDR3nt: TGTGCCACCAGCAGAGTGGGGTGGAACACTGAAGCTTTCTTT

d_gene: TRBD1
v_gene: TRBV7-9
j_gene: TRBJ2-7
abundance: few
CDR3aa: CASSSEDPGQGYYEQYF
CDR3nt: TGTGCCAGCAGCTCAGAAGATCCGGGACAGGGGTACTACGAGCAGTACTTC

d_gene: TRBD1
v_gene: TRBV12-3/TRBV12-4
j_gene: TRBJ2-7
abundance: NA
CDR3aa: CASTPGTAYEQYF
CDR3nt: TGTGCCAGCACCCCTGGGACAGCCTACGAGCAGTACTTC

d_gene: NA
v_gene: TRBV5-5
j_gene: TRBJ2-5
abundance: NA
CDR3aa: CASSSTQGIQETQYF
CDR3nt: TGTGCCAGCAGCTCAACTCAGGGTATCCAAGAGACCCAGTACTTC

d_gene: NA
v_gene: TRBV20-1
j_gene: TRBJ2-3
abundance: many
CDR3aa: CSASPSTDTQYF
CDR3nt: TGCAGTGCCAGCCCGAGCACAGATACGCAGTATTTT

d_gene: TRBD2
v_gene: TRBV12-3/TRBV12-4
j_gene: TRBJ2-3
abundance: many
CDR3aa: CASSLRTSGTDTQYF
CDR3nt: TGTGCCAGCAGTTTAAGGACTAGCGGCACAGATACGCAGTATTTT

d_gene: TRBD2
v_gene: TRBV12-3/TRBV12-4
j_gene: TRBJ2-1
abundance: many
CDR3aa: CASSFGGGVDEQFF
CDR3nt: TGTGCCAGCAGTTTCGGCGGGGGTGTGGATGAGCAGTTCTTC

d_gene: TRBD1
v_gene: TRBV7-6
j_gene: TRBJ2-7
abundance: NA
CDR3aa: CASSLASGTGSYEQYF
CDR3nt: TGTGCCAGCAGCTTAGCCTCCGGGACAGGGTCCTACGAGCAGTACTTC

d_gene: NA
v_gene: TRBV6-5
j_gene: TRBJ1-2
abundance: many
CDR3aa: CASSYSQPATHYGYTF
CDR3nt: TGTGCCAGCAGTTACTCGCAACCTGCTACTCACTATGGCTACACCTTC

d_gene: NA
v_gene: TRBV20-1
j_gene: TRBJ1-1
abundance: many
CDR3aa: CSARLGTALMNTEAFF
CDR3nt: TGCAGTGCTAGATTGGGGACTGCCCTCATGAACACTGAAGCTTTCTTT

d_gene: TRBD2
v_gene: TRBV5-1
j_gene: TRBJ2-1
abundance: NA
CDR3aa: CASTDGLAGGGEQFF
CDR3nt: TGCGCCAGCACCGACGGACTAGCGGGAGGGGGTGAGCAGTTCTTC

d_gene: NA
v_gene: TRBV10-3
j_gene: TRBJ2-7
abundance: few
CDR3aa: CAISEPGGGYEQYF
CDR3nt: TGTGCCATCAGTGAGCCCGGAGGGGGGTACGAGCAGTACTTC

d_gene: NA
v_gene: TRBV5-1
j_gene: TRBJ2-5
abundance: many
CDR3aa: CASSLESGFAETQYF
CDR3nt: TGCGCCAGCAGCTTGGAAAGTGGCTTTGCAGAGACCCAGTACTTC

d_gene: NA
v_gene: TRBV3-1
j_gene: TRBJ1-1
abundance: many
CDR3aa: CASSQARVNTEAFF
CDR3nt: TGTGCCAGCAGCCAGGCTCGGGTCAACACTGAAGCTTTCTTT

d_gene: TRBD1
v_gene: TRBV24-1
j_gene: TRBJ1-4
abundance: NA
CDR3aa: CATSDWDRGLKNPEKLFF
CDR3nt: TGTGCCACCAGTGATTGGGACAGGGGCCTGAAAAACCCTGAAAAACTGTTTTTT

d_gene: TRBD1
v_gene: TRBV3-1
j_gene: TRBJ2-7
abundance: many
CDR3aa: CASSQDKGGTGGSYEQYF
CDR3nt: TGTGCCAGCAGCCAAGATAAAGGTGGGACAGGGGGATCCTACGAGCAGTACTTC

d_gene: TRBD1
v_gene: TRBV27
j_gene: TRBJ1-4
abundance: many
CDR3aa: CASTRQGRSNEKLFF
CDR3nt: TGTGCCAGCACCCGACAGGGAAGGTCTAATGAAAAACTGTTTTTT

d_gene: TRBD1
v_gene: TRBV5-6
j_gene: TRBJ1-1
abundance: many
CDR3aa: CASSYGQGSAEAFF
CDR3nt: TGTGCCAGCAGCTACGGACAGGGTTCGGCTGAAGCTTTCTTT

d_gene: NA
v_gene: TRBV7-9
j_gene: TRBJ1-1
abundance: NA
CDR3aa: CASSFEFTEDTEAFF
CDR3nt: TGTGCCAGCAGCTTTGAGTTCACGGAGGACACTGAAGCTTTCTTT

d_gene: TRBD1
v_gene: TRBV7-2
j_gene: TRBJ1-5
abundance: many
CDR3aa: CASSLATGGPQHF
CDR3nt: TGTGCCAGCAGCTTAGCGACAGGGGGGCCCCAGCATTTT

d_gene: TRBD2
v_gene: TRBV24-1
j_gene: TRBJ2-3
abundance: once
CDR3aa: CATSDLQVAGGAGDTQYF
CDR3nt: TGTGCCACCAGTGATTTGCAGGTAGCGGGGGGGGCCGGGGATACGCAGTATTTT

d_gene: NA
v_gene: TRBV27
j_gene: TRBJ1-3
abundance: few
CDR3aa: CASSYNRDSGNTIYF
CDR3nt: TGTGCCAGCAGTTATAACAGGGACTCTGGAAACACCATATATTTT

d_gene: NA
v_gene: TRBV27
j_gene: TRBJ2-1
abundance: many
CDR3aa: CASSLSLDYNEQFF
CDR3nt: TGTGCCAGCAGTTTATCGCTGGACTACAATGAGCAGTTCTTC

d_gene: NA
v_gene: TRBV7-9
j_gene: TRBJ2-3
abundance: many
CDR3aa: CASSLGAGADTQYF
CDR3nt: TGTGCCAGCAGCTTAGGGGCCGGGGCAGATACGCAGTATTTT

d_gene: TRBD1
v_gene: TRBV20-1
j_gene: TRBJ1-3
abundance: NA
CDR3aa: CSARRTGAGNTIYF
CDR3nt: TGCAGTGCTAGGCGAACAGGGGCCGGAAACACCATATATTTT

d_gene: TRBD2
v_gene: TRBV5-4
j_gene: TRBJ2-3
abundance: few
CDR3aa: CASSTATSGGHDTQYF
CDR3nt: TGTGCCAGCAGCACCGCGACTAGCGGGGGGCACGATACGCAGTATTTT

d_gene: TRBD1
v_gene: TRBV7-9
j_gene: TRBJ2-7
abundance: many
CDR3aa: CASSWTGNEQYF
CDR3nt: TGTGCCAGCAGCTGGACAGGGAACGAGCAGTACTTC

d_gene: NA
v_gene: TRBV11-2
j_gene: TRBJ2-3
abundance: NA
CDR3aa: CASSLDPIGQGGTDTQYF
CDR3nt: TGTGCCAGCAGCTTAGATCCGATCGGGCAGGGTGGCACAGATACGCAGTATTTT

d_gene: TRBD2
v_gene: TRBV7-9
j_gene: TRBJ2-7
abundance: NA
CDR3aa: CASSRDSSGGLGNEQYF
CDR3nt: TGTGCCAGCAGTCGGGACTCTAGCGGGGGGCTCGGGAACGAGCAGTACTTC

d_gene: TRBD1
v_gene: TRBV24-1
j_gene: TRBJ1-5
abundance: NA
CDR3aa: CATSDPRTGGSQPQHF
CDR3nt: TGTGCCACCAGTGACCCCCGGACAGGGGGCAGTCAGCCCCAGCATTTT